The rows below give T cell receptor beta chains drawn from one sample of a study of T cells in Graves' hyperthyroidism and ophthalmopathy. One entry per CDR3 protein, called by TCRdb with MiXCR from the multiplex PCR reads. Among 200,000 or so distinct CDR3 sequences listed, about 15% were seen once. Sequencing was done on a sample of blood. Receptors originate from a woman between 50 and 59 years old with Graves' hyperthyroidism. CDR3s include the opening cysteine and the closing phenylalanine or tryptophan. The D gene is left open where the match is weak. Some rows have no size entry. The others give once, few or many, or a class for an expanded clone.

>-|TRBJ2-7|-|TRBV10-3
TGTGCCATCAGTGAGGCGACAGAGCAGTACTTC
CAISEATEQYF
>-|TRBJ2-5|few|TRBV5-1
TGCGCCAGCAGCTTGGTTCCAGCCACCGAGACCCAGTACTTC
CASSLVPATETQYF
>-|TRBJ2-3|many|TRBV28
TGTGCCAGCAGCCCCTCAGCGGGCACAGATACGCAGTATTTT
CASSPSAGTDTQYF
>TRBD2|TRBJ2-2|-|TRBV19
TGTGCCAGTAACGGGGGGACGAACACCGGGGAGCTGTTTTTT
CASNGGTNTGELFF
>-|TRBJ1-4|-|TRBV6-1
TGTGCCAGCAGAAAGCAGGGGATGGGTAATGAAAAACTGTTTTTT
CASRKQGMGNEKLFF
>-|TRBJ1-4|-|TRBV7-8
TGTGCCAGCAGCTCCAGTAATTGGAGGGATGAAAAACTGTTTTTT
CASSSSNWRDEKLFF
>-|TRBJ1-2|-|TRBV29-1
TGCAGCGTTGAGCCCAGGGCGGACGGCTACACCTTC
CSVEPRADGYTF
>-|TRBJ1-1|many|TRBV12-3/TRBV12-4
TGTGCCACCGACAGGAAACTAAACACTGAAGCTTTCTTT
CATDRKLNTEAFF
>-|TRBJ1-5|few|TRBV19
TGTGCCAGTGGAAATACGATGGGCAAGCCCCAGCATTTT
CASGNTMGKPQHF
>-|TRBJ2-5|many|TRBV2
TGTGCCAGCAGTGAAACCGGGACGGTCCAAGAGACCCAGTACTTC
CASSETGTVQETQYF
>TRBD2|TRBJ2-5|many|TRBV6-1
TGTGCCAGCAGTGAATTAGTTACTAGCGGGAATGCGGAGACCCAGTACTTC
CASSELVTSGNAETQYF
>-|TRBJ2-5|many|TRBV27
TGTGCCAGCAGCCACGTTAGGGGGGGTCAAGAGACCCAGTACTTC
CASSHVRGGQETQYF
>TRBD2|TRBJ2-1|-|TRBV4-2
TGTGCCAGCAGCCAGCAGAAGCGGGACTCCAGATACGTCAATGAGCAGTTCTTC
CASSQQKRDSRYVNEQFF
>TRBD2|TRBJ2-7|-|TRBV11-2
TGTGCCAGCCGGGGGACTAGCGGGAGAAGTGCCTACGAGCAGTACTTC
CASRGTSGRSAYEQYF
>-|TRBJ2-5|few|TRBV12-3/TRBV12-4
TGTGCCAGTGGGGGATGGGACCAAGAGACCCAGTACTTC
CASGGWDQETQYF
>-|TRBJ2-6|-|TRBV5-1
TGCGCCAGCAGAGCCTCAGGGTACTCTGGGGCCAACGTCCTGACTTTC
CASRASGYSGANVLTF
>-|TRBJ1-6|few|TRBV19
TGTGCCAGTAGGTACAGAGATTCACCCCTCCACTTT
CASRYRDSPLHF
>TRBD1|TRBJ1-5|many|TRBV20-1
TGCAGTGCTCCCAGGGGGGGTGTGGGTAATCAGCCCCAGCATTTT
CSAPRGGVGNQPQHF
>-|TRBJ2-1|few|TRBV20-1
TGCAGTGCTAGAGTACACAATGAGCAGTTCTTC
CSARVHNEQFF
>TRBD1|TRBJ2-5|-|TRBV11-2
TGTGCCAGCAGCCCCCGACAGGGGTGGGGTAAAGAGACCCAGTACTTC
CASSPRQGWGKETQYF
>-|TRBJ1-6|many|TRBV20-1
TGCAGTGCTAGAGGGAATCTTAATTCACCCCTCCACTTT
CSARGNLNSPLHF
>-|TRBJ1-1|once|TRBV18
TGTGCCAGCTCACCTCCGGCTAGGGGGAACACTGAAGCTTTCTTT
CASSPPARGNTEAFF
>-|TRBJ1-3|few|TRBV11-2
TGTGCCAGCAGCTTAGATGCAAGAAACACCATATATTTT
CASSLDARNTIYF
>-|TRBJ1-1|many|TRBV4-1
TGCGCCAGCAGCCAAGATTCAGGGACTGAAGCTTTCTTT
CASSQDSGTEAFF
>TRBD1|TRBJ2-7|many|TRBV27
TGTGCCAGCAGCCCTTCCCCCGGGACAGGGGCCGCCTACGAGCAGTACTTC
CASSPSPGTGAAYEQYF
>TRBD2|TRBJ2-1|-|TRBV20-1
TGCAGTGCTAGGGAGGGACTAGCGGGTCATGAGCAGTTCTTC
CSAREGLAGHEQFF
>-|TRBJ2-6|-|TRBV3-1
TGTGCCAGCAGCCCCCGTGTCTCTGGGGCCAACGTCCTGGCTTTC
CASSPRVSGANVLAF
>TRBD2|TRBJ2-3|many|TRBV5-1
TGCGCCAGCAGGGACGGACGGTATAGCGGGAGTACGGTTACAGATACGCAGTATTTT
CASRDGRYSGSTVTDTQYF
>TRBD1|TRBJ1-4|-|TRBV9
TGTGCCAGCAGCCCAACAGTAAACAGGGGATCTGAAAAACTGTTTTTT
CASSPTVNRGSEKLFF
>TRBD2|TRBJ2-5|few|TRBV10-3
TGTGCCATCAGTGAAGAAGGACTAGCAGGGGAGACCCAGTACTTC
CAISEEGLAGETQYF
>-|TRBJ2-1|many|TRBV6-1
TGTGCCAGCAGTGTCCAGTCCGGGAACTACAATGAGCAGTTCTTC
CASSVQSGNYNEQFF
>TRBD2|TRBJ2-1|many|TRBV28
TGTGCCAGCAGTTTCCGGACTAGCGGGAGGATGAATGAGCAGTTCTTC
CASSFRTSGRMNEQFF
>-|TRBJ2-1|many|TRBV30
TGTGCCTGGAGTGTAATGGGGGATTTAGATGAGCAGTTCTTC
CAWSVMGDLDEQFF
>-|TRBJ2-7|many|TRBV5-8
TGTGCCAGCAGCTTCGAACAGGCCTACTCCTACGAGCAGTACTTC
CASSFEQAYSYEQYF
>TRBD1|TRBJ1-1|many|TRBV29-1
TGCAGCGTTGAAGGTGCAGGGGGAAAAGATTTCTTT
CSVEGAGGKDFF
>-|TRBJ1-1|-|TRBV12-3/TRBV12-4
TGTGCCAGCAGTCCCCGAGGGCAGGGGAACACTGAAGCTTTCTTT
CASSPRGQGNTEAFF
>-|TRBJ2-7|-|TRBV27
TGTGCCAGCAGTTCCCAATACGAGCAGTACTTC
CASSSQYEQYF
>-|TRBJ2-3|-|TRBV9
TGTGCCAGCAGCGGGGACCTCCCCACAGATACGCAGTATTTT
CASSGDLPTDTQYF
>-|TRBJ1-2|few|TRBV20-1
TGCAGTGCTAGCGGCAGGGGTCGTAACTATGGCTACACCTTC
CSASGRGRNYGYTF
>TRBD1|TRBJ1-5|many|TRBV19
TGTGCCAGCAGGGGGACGGGATCAGGGAATCAGCCCCAGCATTTT
CASRGTGSGNQPQHF
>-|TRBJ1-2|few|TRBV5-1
TGCGCCAGCAGGCCCTCTCGGGACAACTATGGCTACACCTTC
CASRPSRDNYGYTF
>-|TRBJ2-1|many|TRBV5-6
TGTGCCAGCAGCTTGGGAGCTCAGCAGTTCTTC
CASSLGAQQFF
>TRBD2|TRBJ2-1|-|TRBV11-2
TGTGCCAGCAGCTTTATAGCGGGAGAAATCTCCTACAATGAGCAGTTCTTC
CASSFIAGEISYNEQFF
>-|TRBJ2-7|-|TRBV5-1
TGCGCCAGCAGCTTGCAACCAGCGGGCTCCTACGAGCAGTACTTC
CASSLQPAGSYEQYF
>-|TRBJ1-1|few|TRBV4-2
TGTGCCAGCAGCCAAGAAAGAGCCTCGGGGGGGATTACTGAAGCTTTCTTT
CASSQERASGGITEAFF
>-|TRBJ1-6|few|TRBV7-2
TGTGCCAGCAGCTTAGAAACAGGGAGGGCCCTCCACTTT
CASSLETGRALHF
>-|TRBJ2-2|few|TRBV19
TGTGCCAGTAGCCCTACGGGGTGGAACACCGGGGAGCTGTTTTTT
CASSPTGWNTGELFF
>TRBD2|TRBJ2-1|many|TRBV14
TGTGCCAGCAGCCCGGTCGCCGGGACTAGCGGGAGTTACCTACGCAATGAGCAGTTCTTC
CASSPVAGTSGSYLRNEQFF
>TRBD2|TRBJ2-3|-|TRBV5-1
TGCGCCAGCAGCCCCAAAGCGGGAGGAGGCACAGATACGCAGTATTTT
CASSPKAGGGTDTQYF
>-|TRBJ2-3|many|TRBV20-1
TGCAGTGCTTTACATCAGCTAGGTTTAACAGATACGCAGTATTTT
CSALHQLGLTDTQYF
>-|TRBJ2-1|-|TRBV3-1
TGTGCCAGCAGCCTGTACCGGGACCCCGACAATGAGCAGTTCTTC
CASSLYRDPDNEQFF
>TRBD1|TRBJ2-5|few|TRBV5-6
TGTGCCAGCAGCGACGAGACAGGGCAATGGTCAGAGACCCAGTACTTC
CASSDETGQWSETQYF
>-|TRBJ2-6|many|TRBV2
TGTGCCAGCAGTGTGGAGGGACGGGGCGGTGGTGGGGCCAACGTCCTGACTTTC
CASSVEGRGGGGANVLTF
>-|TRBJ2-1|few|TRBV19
TGTGCCAGTCAGGGGGGGAGCACCTACAATGAGCAGTTCTTC
CASQGGSTYNEQFF
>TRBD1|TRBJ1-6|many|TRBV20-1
TGCAGTGCTAGGGGACAGGGGGCCTTGAATTCACCCCTCCACTTT
CSARGQGALNSPLHF